The T cell receptor (beta chain) described here comes from a study of blood T cell repertoires in COVID-19. Study context: T cells, B-cell-depleted T cells, or PBMCs supplied cDNA or gDNA.

The V and J ends lost 6 bases and 6 bases, in that order; junction bases with no gene match: 5. Germline CDR1 MDHEN, CDR2 SYDVKM. The CDR3 spans 14 residues. As processed by the authors: Amplification from reference gene primers served as the basis for estimated nucleated cell counts. Generated by immunoSEQ multiplex PCR, the TCRdb table keeps only in-frame clones and is missing some. The DNA gave D and trimming, while V, J and clone size come from that table. The sample records about 160,000 clones, approximately 92% being singletons. The specimen sequenced was peripheral blood. The chain combines TRBV28 with TRBJ1-5, with TRBD1 matching over 10 bases. The TCR sequence derives from a man aged 25-40 years with COVID-19, enrolled during active disease. The CDR3 reads CASSPGQGTQPQHF. In nucleotides, the CDR3 is TGTGCCAGCAGCCCGGGACAGGGGACTCAGCCCCAGCATTTT.